This TCR beta chain was sequenced during a study of blood T cell repertoires in COVID-19 (dated by TCRdb to about 2020). Regarding the research as a whole: Samples covering the acute and convalescent phases of COVID-19 were provided by collaborators in the United States, Italy and Spain. Where HLA class I and class II types were available, the types were taken from metadata supplied by the sample provider, not from assay-based typing. A freely available public database, intended as a resource for researchers studying the immune response to SARS-CoV-2, is where the repertoires were released. The dataset comprised deeply sampled blood TCRbeta repertoires from subjects exposed to, actively infected with, or recovered from COVID-19. Nearly every sample came with metadata listing a de-identified subject ID, COVID-19 status, age in years and sex. Samples came from the ongoing ImmuneRACE study (first 160 participants) plus 1,254 subjects from 6 global collaborators. The material from the prospective study consisted of cDNA or gDNA derived from T cells, B-cell-depleted T cells, or PBMCs. Broader findings and caveats from the paper: The quantity of clinical and demographic metadata differed by source and by participant and was supplied without curation.

One collaborating source in Seattle enrolled patients while the patients were actively infected and followed the patients over time throughout the course of disease. Whole blood was collected in K2EDTA tubes by collaborating institutions according to the institutions' own protocols. Collaborator samples were shipped for TCRbeta analysis as frozen whole blood, isolated PBMCs, or DNA extracted from either sample type. TCRbeta CDR3 regions were amplified from genomic DNA by means of the immunoSEQ Assay, a bias-controlled multiplex PCR. The source study handled its data this way. The number of nucleated cells in each sample was estimated from the amplification of reference gene primers within the assay. To quantify the absolute abundance of each unique TCRbeta CDR3 rearrangement, sequence reads were collapsed and filtered. For each sample, productive Simpson clonality was calculated as the square root of Simpson's diversity index across productive rearrangements. Entries here come from immuneACCESS through TCRdb and include only in-frame sequences with V and J called. Some clones fail to appear in such tables; in the studies checked, an unresolved V gene covers under half of the shortfall, and the cause of the remainder is unknown. V and J calls and clone size are as listed in that table; D and trimming were resolved from the DNA. The sample data list roughly 160,000 clones, and around 87% of these were observed just once. Jointly, the top ten make up under 0.65% of the sample.

With respect to this clone: Its antigen is unknown. Base qualities are not at hand, and no much larger clone is one base apart.

The CDR3 contains 17 residues, cysteine and phenylalanine counted. The sequence is cut down to CDR3 DNA, 51 bases in frame from base 1. CDR1 and CDR2, looked up from the germline V gene, are KGHDR and SFDVKD. Germline trimming: 5 bases from V, 2 bases from J; junction bases outside gene matches: 12. This clonotype originated in a man aged 55 to 70 with COVID-19, enrolled during active disease. The chain is encoded by TRBV24-1 joined to TRBJ2-5; 8 central nucleotides agree with TRBD2. Material: peripheral blood. The CDR3 in this case is CATSALLTSESQETQYF. The nucleotide sequence is TGTGCCACCAGTGCCTTACTGACTAGCGAGAGTCAAGAGACCCAGTACTTC.